The rows below give T cell receptor beta chains drawn from one sample of a study of OX40 agonist ivuxolimab in advanced cancers. The repertoire was sequenced with immunoSEQ multiplex PCR; TCRdb's copy has only in-frame clones and lacks some. The sample includes 9,000 to 13,000 clones, 79% of them seen just once. Source: CD4+ or CD8+ T cells sorted from blood, taken in a trial of the OX40 agonist ivuxolimab. The source is an adult with an advanced solid tumor such as melanoma, head and neck, liver or kidney cancer. Both conserved end residues are part of each CDR3. D genes are given only for firm matches. Expanded clones get a size class; other rows say once, few or many, or leave the size out.

v_call	clone_size	d_call	j_call	cdr3_aa	cdr3_nt
TRBV28	NA	TRBD2	TRBJ2-7	CASSFSGEQYF	TGTGCCAGCAGTTTTAGCGGGGAGCAGTACTTC
TRBV30	NA	NA	TRBJ2-2	CASLRGTGELFF	TGTGCCTCATTACGGGGCACCGGGGAGCTGTTTTTT
TRBV7-2	NA	NA	TRBJ2-5	CASSSPERETQYF	TGTGCCAGCAGCTCCCCCGAGCGGGAGACCCAGTACTTC
TRBV27	NA	TRBD2	TRBJ2-3	CASSLLTSGRTDTQYF	TGTGCCAGCAGTTTATTGACTAGCGGGAGGACAGATACGCAGTATTTT
TRBV28	NA	TRBD1	TRBJ1-2	CASTLQGTLGGYTF	TGTGCCAGCACCTTACAGGGGACCCTCGGGGGCTACACCTTC
TRBV7-9	NA	NA	TRBJ2-3	CASSLGVFNTDTQYF	TGTGCCAGCAGCTTAGGTGTGTTTAACACAGATACGCAGTATTTT
TRBV9	NA	TRBD2	TRBJ2-5	CASTVGTSGGWETQYF	TGTGCCAGCACCGTCGGGACTAGCGGGGGTTGGGAGACCCAGTACTTC
TRBV5-6	NA	TRBD1	TRBJ1-3	CASSRQGSGNTIYF	TGTGCCAGCAGCAGACAGGGCTCTGGAAACACCATATATTTT
TRBV5-8	NA	TRBD2	TRBJ2-3	CASSQGLAGVRTDTQYF	TGTGCCAGCAGCCAGGGACTAGCGGGAGTCAGGACAGATACGCAGTATTTT
TRBV27	NA	NA	TRBJ1-1	CASSLFGQLEAFF	TGTGCCAGCAGTTTATTCGGCCAGCTTGAAGCTTTCTTT
TRBV7-9	many	TRBD1	TRBJ2-7	CASSLGGTGEAYEQYF	TGTGCCAGCAGCTTAGGGGGGACAGGGGAGGCCTACGAGCAGTACTTC
TRBV15	NA	NA	TRBJ2-2	CATSRTRGTGELFF	TGTGCCACCAGCAGGACCAGGGGCACCGGGGAGCTGTTTTTT
TRBV9	NA	TRBD1	TRBJ2-6	CASSAARGRSGANVLTF	TGTGCCAGCAGCGCCGCCAGGGGGCGTTCTGGGGCCAACGTCCTGACTTTC
TRBV4-2	NA	TRBD1	TRBJ2-4	CASSHGTENIQYF	TGTGCCAGCAGCCACGGGACAGAAAACATTCAGTACTTC
TRBV4-2	NA	TRBD1	TRBJ1-4	CASSQEWQGAGEGEKLFF	TGTGCCAGCAGCCAAGAGTGGCAGGGGGCGGGCGAAGGGGAAAAACTGTTTTTT
TRBV25-1	few	NA	TRBJ1-6	CASSERRNNSPLHF	TGTGCCAGCAGTGAGCGACGGAATAATTCACCCCTCCACTTT
TRBV11-2	NA	TRBD2	TRBJ2-3	CASRLSGTYTDTQYF	TGTGCCAGCAGGCTTAGCGGGACCTACACAGATACGCAGTATTTT
TRBV6-5	few	TRBD1	TRBJ1-2	CASSGTGPYGYTF	TGTGCCAGCAGTGGGACAGGTCCTTATGGCTACACCTTC
TRBV28	NA	NA	TRBJ2-1	CASFPPDPFRVNEQFF	TGTGCCAGCTTCCCGCCCGACCCTTTTCGAGTCAATGAGCAGTTCTTC
TRBV29-1	few	TRBD1	TRBJ2-5	CSVGQGAQETQYF	TGCAGCGTTGGACAGGGGGCCCAAGAGACCCAGTACTTC
TRBV7-3	NA	TRBD2	TRBJ2-3	CASSLAGGATDTQYF	TGTGCCAGCAGCCTAGCGGGAGGCGCTACAGATACGCAGTATTTT
TRBV6-1	few	TRBD1	TRBJ1-4	CASNGQGFEKLFF	TGTGCCAGCAATGGACAGGGATTTGAAAAACTGTTTTTT